Described below is a single TCR beta chain sequence and its context. Antigen specificity is unknown. CDR3 size: 16 residues. CDR1 is LNHDA and CDR2 is SQIVND in the germline V gene (reference sequence). V was clipped by 4 bases and J by 0 bases, with 13 bases between them. This entry comes from a study of siplizumab effects on memory and regulatory T cells. Overall study results and limits: Naive or memory phenotype assignment was not possible for roughly 75-95% of proliferating CD4+ or CD8+ clones. Naive T cell populations appeared to exhibit greater diversity than memory cells and appeared to be major alloresponse contributors.

It was 85,000 to 100,000 TCR templates that were assayed per sample. Sequencing was performed with immunoSEQ multiplex PCR; in TCRdb, only in-frame clones are kept and a portion is missing. Among approximately 75,000 clones listed, roughly 93% were seen once. The receptor's source is a human donor in good health. The chain combines TRBV19 with TRBJ1-3; D gene unclear. Source material: CD8+ T cells sorted from blood. The CDR3 DNA sequence: TGTGCCAGTAGTACCCTAGACGGTTACTCTGGAAACACCATATATTTT. It yields the protein CASSTLDGYSGNTIYF.